This T cell receptor beta chain was sequenced in a study of T cell responses to AZD1222 COVID-19 vaccine. This CDR3 contains 13 residues. CDR1 and CDR2 from the germline V gene are SGHTA and FQGNSA. The ends were cut back, 3 bases at V and 10 bases at J, with 14 bases in the middle. Data came from immunoSEQ multiplex PCR; TCRdb stores just in-frame clones and leaves some out. The data hold 88,000 or so clones, with roughly nine tenths observed a single time. Second-dose schedules of about 4 or about 12 weeks were combined. With regard to this clone: What it binds is unknown.

Study conclusions and caveats: The donor group comprised mostly white British people and more females; the analysis possibly underestimated clonal diversity. Just a handful of AZD1222 recipients tested seropositive at baseline.

This receptor was identified in an adult who received the AZD1222 COVID-19 vaccine. Source: peripheral blood, taken 28 days after the second AZD1222 dose. The genes are TRBV7-2 and TRBJ2-3; D perhaps matches TRBD2 (7 bases). CDR3: CASSFLGGTPQYF. The CDR3 nucleotides are TGTGCCAGCAGCTTCCTGGGGGGGACACCGCAGTATTTT.